In this sample, the clone carrying this T cell receptor beta chain turned up once. Its specificity is unknown. These data are taken from a study of cytomegalovirus exposure and HLA in healthy donors. Study results and limitations: Despite most TCR sequences being rare, some public TCRs occurred in many donors. Some TCR beta chains (more than 150 of them) were listed as cytomegalovirus-associated. In vitro testing confirmed a few CMV-associated chains as specific for CMV antigens.

V gave up 5 bases and J gave up 7 bases; unmatched junction bases: 12. CDR1 SGHTA and CDR2 FQGTGA come from the germline V gene. The CDR3 has 15 residues. TCRdb keeps only in-frame clones here, not all; method: immunoSEQ multiplex PCR. The sample includes over 70,000 clones, 94% of them seen just once. The donors were part of the validation cohort of roughly 130 subjects. That cohort was separate from the first cohort, which comprised 666 subjects. The chain carries TRBV7-3 and TRBJ1-2; 8 positions match TRBD1. The sample taken for sequencing was PBMCs. The clonotype was recovered from a young woman in good health and CMV-seronegative. In DNA, the CDR3 is TGTGCCAGCAGCCCCAGGGGGCTGAGGGATAGTGGCTACACCTTC. Protein product: CASSPRGLRDSGYTF.